The T cell receptor beta chain described here comes from a study of T cells after posttransplantation cyclophosphamide. Study results and caveats: Blood and skin or GI T cell repertoires showed limited TRB overlap. Donor-recipient repertoire similarity was low at 1-2 months, rising over year one. TRB clonality was highly associated with recipient CMV seropositivity and reactivation.

This clone showed up many times. As yet, its antigen is unknown. The CDR3 has 13 amino acids. Germline loops: CDR1 SGHVS, CDR2 FQNEAQ. The V gene lost 3 bases and the J gene lost 5 bases, with 7 bases spanning the gap. Sequencing used immunoSEQ multiplex PCR; TCRdb keeps in-frame clones, though not all of them. Observed in the sample are 30,000 to 45,000 clones, none of them singletons. Peripheral blood was collected from the related graft donor on the marrow donation day. The sequenced material came from PBMCs. V and J are TRBV7-8 and TRBJ2-2; tentative D call: TRBD2 (5 bases). This clonotype was sampled from a girl aged 10-17 years in good health, CMV-negative, and a related stem cell transplant donor. The CDR3 DNA sequence: TGTGCCAGCAGCTTGGAGCGGACCGGGGAGCTGTTTTTT. Translated: CASSLERTGELFF.